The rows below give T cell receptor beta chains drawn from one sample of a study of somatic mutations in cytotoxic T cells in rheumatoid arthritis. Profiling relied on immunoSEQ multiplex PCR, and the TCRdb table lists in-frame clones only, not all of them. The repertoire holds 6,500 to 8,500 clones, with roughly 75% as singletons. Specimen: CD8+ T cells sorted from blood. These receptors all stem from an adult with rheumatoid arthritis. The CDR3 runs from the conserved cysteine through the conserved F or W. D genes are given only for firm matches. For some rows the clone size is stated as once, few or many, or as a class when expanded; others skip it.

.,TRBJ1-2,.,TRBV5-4,TGTGCCAGCAACCCAGGGACTAACTATGGCTACACCTTC,CASNPGTNYGYTF
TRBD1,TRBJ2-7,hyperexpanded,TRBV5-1,TGCGCCAGCAGCGTGACAGGGGGACCTACCGAGCAGTACTTC,CASSVTGGPTEQYF
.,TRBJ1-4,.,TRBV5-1,TGCGCCAGCAGCTTGGCTGTGACTAATGAAAAACTGTTTTTT,CASSLAVTNEKLFF
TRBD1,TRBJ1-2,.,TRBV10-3,TGTGCCATCAGCTGGGACAGGGATAACTATGGCTACACCTTC,CAISWDRDNYGYTF
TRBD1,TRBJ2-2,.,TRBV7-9,TGTGCCAGCAGCCCGACAGGGGGGGGGCCCCGCCGGGAGCTGTTTTTT,CASSPTGGGPRRELFF
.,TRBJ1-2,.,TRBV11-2,TGTGCCAGCAGCTCTCTGAGGGTCGAAAGGGGAAAGGGGTATGGCTACACCTTC,CASSSLRVERGKGYGYTF
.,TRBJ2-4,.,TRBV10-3,TGTGCCATCAGTGAGGGACGGGAGTTAGCCAAAAACATTCAGTACTTC,CAISEGRELAKNIQYF
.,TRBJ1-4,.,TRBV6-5,TGTGCCAGCAGTTACTCAGGCCGATATAATGAAAAACTGTTTTTT,CASSYSGRYNEKLFF
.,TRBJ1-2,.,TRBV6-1,TGTGCCAGCAGTGGATCAGGGGCGGATGGCTACACCTTC,CASSGSGADGYTF
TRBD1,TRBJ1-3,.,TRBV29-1,TGCAGCGCTTCCCGACAGGGTGGTGACACCATATATTTT,CSASRQGGDTIYF
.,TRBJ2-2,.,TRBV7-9,TGTGCCAGCAGCTTAGTAGGTGACACCGGGGAGCTGTTTTTT,CASSLVGDTGELFF
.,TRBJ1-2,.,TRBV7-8,TGTGCCAGCAGCGCCAGACTCGGGACCGAGAACTATGGCTACACCTTC,CASSARLGTENYGYTF
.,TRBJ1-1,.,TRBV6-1,TGTGCCAGCAGGGAAATTATAGCAGCTTTCTTT,CASREIIAAFF
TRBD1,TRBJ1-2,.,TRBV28,TGTGCCATCGAAGGGACAGGGGTTCTTCGGGGTAGCTACACCTTC,CAIEGTGVLRGSYTF
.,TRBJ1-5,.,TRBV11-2,TGTGCCAGCAGCCCCGTCCAGAGAAATCAGCCCCAGCATTTT,CASSPVQRNQPQHF
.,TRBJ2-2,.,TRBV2,TGTGCCAGCAGAGAGGGCCCAGGGGCCACCGGGGAGCTGTTTTTT,CASREGPGATGELFF
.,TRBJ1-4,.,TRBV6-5,TGTGCCAGCAGGGGGACTTGGGGTGAAAAACTGTTTTTT,CASRGTWGEKLFF
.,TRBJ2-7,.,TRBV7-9,TGTGCCAGCAGCTCCCCGGACGCCGAGCAGTACTTC,CASSSPDAEQYF
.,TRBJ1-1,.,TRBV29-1,TGCAGCGGGAGGGGACACACCGACACTGAAGCTTTCTTT,CSGRGHTDTEAFF
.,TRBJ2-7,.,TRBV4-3,TGCGCCAGCAGCCAAGGCGACATAGGGGCCGGGAACGAGCAGTACTTC,CASSQGDIGAGNEQYF
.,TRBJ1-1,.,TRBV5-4,TGTGCCGTTTCTAAGGACATTAATGGGGGCAACACTGAAGCTTTCTTT,CAVSKDINGGNTEAFF
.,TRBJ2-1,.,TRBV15,TGTGCCACCAGCAGAGACAGGGGGGTCCACAATGAGCAGTTCTTC,CATSRDRGVHNEQFF
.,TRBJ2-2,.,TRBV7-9,TGTGCCACCCAGGGGAGGGGCACCGGGGAGCTGTTTTTT,CATQGRGTGELFF
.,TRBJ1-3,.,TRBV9,TGTGCCAGCAGCAGACGAGGAGGGGAGGCTGGAAACACCATATATTTT,CASSRRGGEAGNTIYF
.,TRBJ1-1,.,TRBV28,TGTGCCAGCAGTAAGGACCAGGGGGAAGCTTTCTTT,CASSKDQGEAFF
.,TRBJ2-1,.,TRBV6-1,TGTGCCAGCAGTGAAAGCTACAATGAGCAGTTCTTC,CASSESYNEQFF
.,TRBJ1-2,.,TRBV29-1,TGCAGCGTTGAAGATCGTAAGGCAGGCGCTTACACATATGGCTACACCTTC,CSVEDRKAGAYTYGYTF
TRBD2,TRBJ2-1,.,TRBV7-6,TGTGCCAGCAGCTTATTGGCGGGGGGATTTCGCAATGAGCAGTTCTTC,CASSLLAGGFRNEQFF
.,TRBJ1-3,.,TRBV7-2,TGTGCCAGCAGCTTAGGGGCGGCTGGAAACACCATATATTTT,CASSLGAAGNTIYF
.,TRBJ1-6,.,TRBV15,TGTGCCACCAGCAGAGACGGGGGCGGGAATTCACCCCTCCACTTT,CATSRDGGGNSPLHF
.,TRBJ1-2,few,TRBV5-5,TGTGCCAGCAGCTTACCTGCAGGGGACTATGGCTACACCTTC,CASSLPAGDYGYTF
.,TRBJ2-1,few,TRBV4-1,TGCGCCAGCAGCCAAGATGGCCGTGAGCAGTTCTTC,CASSQDGREQFF
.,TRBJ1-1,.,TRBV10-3,TGTGCCATCATGAACACTGAAGCTTTCTTT,CAIMNTEAFF
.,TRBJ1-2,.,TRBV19,TGTGCCAGTAGTATAGGTTCCGGGAACCGCGCCTCTAACTATGGCTACACCTTC,CASSIGSGNRASNYGYTF
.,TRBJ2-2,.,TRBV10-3,TGTGCCATCAGCGAAACCGGGACTGTTAACACCGGGGAGCTGTTTTTT,CAISETGTVNTGELFF
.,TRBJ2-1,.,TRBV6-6,TGTGCCAGCAGTGTCGATCCGGCAGGGAGGCACAATGAGCAGTTCTTC,CASSVDPAGRHNEQFF
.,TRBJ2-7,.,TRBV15,TGTGCCACCAGCAGAGAAACAGGGCTTCCCTACGAGCAGTACTTC,CATSRETGLPYEQYF
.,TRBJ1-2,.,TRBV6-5,TGTGCCAGCAGTTACAAGGGGCCACGCTGGAGCTACACCTTC,CASSYKGPRWSYTF
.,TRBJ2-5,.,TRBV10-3,TGTGCCATCAGTGTGTACCAAGAGACCCAGTACTTC,CAISVYQETQYF
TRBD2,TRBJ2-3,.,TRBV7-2,TGTGCCAGCAGCATAGGGACTAGCGGGGGCGGTACGCAGTATTTT,CASSIGTSGGGTQYF
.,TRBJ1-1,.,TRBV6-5,TGTGCCAGCAGCCCCGGCGGCACTGAAGCTTTCTTT,CASSPGGTEAFF